One and the same sample provided the 9 T cell receptor beta chains below, sequenced in a study of Graves' ophthalmopathy and Graves' hyperthyroidism. Amplification of TCR beta CDR3 regions used RNA transcripts. HTBI primers served in a first-round RT-PCR, which a second-round multiplex PCR followed. TCRdb re-derived calls from the multiplex PCR reads in MiXCR, one entry per CDR3 protein. The sample records hundreds of thousands of distinct CDR3 sequences, about 20% being singletons. Specimen: peripheral blood. The receptors stem from a woman under 30 with stable Graves' hyperthyroidism. Some clones in this sample may be carry-over from other donors' samples.

This clonotype occurred a few times. CDR3 sequence reads: CASSFDRLNYGYTF. The DNA for the CDR3 is TGTGCCAGCAGCTTCGACAGGTTAAACTATGGCTACACCTTC. The V and J genes are TRBV13 and TRBJ1-2; weak D call: TRBD1 (6 bases). Germline CDR1 reads PRHDT; CDR2 reads FYEKMQ (reference sequence). The CDR3 spans 14 residues. The germline V and J ends were trimmed by 3 bases and 2 bases, with 10 bases remaining between them. Full variable domain (remainder filled in from reference TRBV13 and TRBJ1-2): AAGVIQSPRHLIKEKRETATLKCYPIPRHDTVYWYQQGPGQDPQFLISFYEKMQSDKGSIPDRFSAQQFSDYHSELNMSSLELGDSALYFCASSFDRLNYGYTFGSGTRLTVV.

This clonotype was found many times. The V call is TRBV12-3 or TRBV12-4, the J call TRBJ2-7, with TRBD1 matching 8 bases. This CDR3 has 16 amino acids. V gave up 3 bases and J gave up 3 bases; unmatched junction bases: 10. CDR3 residues: CASSFGRRDRSYEQYF. DNA for the CDR3: TGTGCCAGCAGTTTTGGGAGACGGGACAGGAGCTACGAGCAGTACTTC.

This clonotype has a count of ten or more. This chain uses TRBV2 with TRBJ1-1; D gene unclear. The CDR3 sequence is 13 residues long. Germline V gene data show CDR1 as SNHLY and CDR2 as FYNNEI. With 7 bases removed from V and 0 bases from J, the gap between germline ends came to 9 bases. The chain's CDR3 is CASNEYMNTEAFF. DNA for the CDR3: TGTGCCAGCAACGAGTACATGAACACTGAAGCTTTCTTT.

The chain has TRBV20-1 and TRBJ2-5; 7 bases are a match to TRBD1. The germline CDR1 and CDR2 sequences are DFQATT and SNEGSKA (reference sequence). V shed 3 bases, J shed 5 bases, and the junction held 6 bases outside the gene matches. The length of the CDR3 is 13 residues. CDR3 nucleotides: TGCAGTGCTAGCCCCGGACAGGCGGAGACCCAGTACTTC. Translation: CSASPGQAETQYF.

This clonotype was counted between two and nine times. The chain uses TRBV6-1 and TRBJ2-7, with TRBD2 identical over 13 bases. The germline V gene encodes CDR1 MNHNS and CDR2 SASEGT. The trim removed 8 bases at V and 9 bases at J, leaving 4 bases unmatched. The CDR3 is 12 residues long. CDR3 sequence: CASGLAGAWQYF. CDR3 nucleotides: TGTGCCAGCGGACTAGCGGGAGCGTGGCAGTACTTC.

This clonotype was counted between two and nine times. The chain links TRBV6-5 to TRBJ1-2, with TRBD1 identical over 9 bases. J was trimmed by 1 base and V by 4 bases; bases with no gene match: 4. Germline CDR1 and CDR2: MNHEY and SVGAGI. The CDR3 is 15 residues long. CDR3 sequence (DNA): TGTGCCAGCAGTTCCGGACAGGGGCATAACTATGGCTACACCTTC. Translation: CASSSGQGHNYGYTF.

The V call is TRBV4-1, the J call TRBJ1-5, with TRBD1 as a possible D gene (6 bases). V was trimmed by 8 bases and J by 4 bases, leaving 18 bases between them. The CDR3 contains 15 residues. Per germline, CDR1 MGHRA and CDR2 YSYEKL. Here the CDR3 reads CASGGQSWGNQPQHF. CDR3 coding DNA: TGCGCCAGCGGAGGACAGTCCTGGGGGAATCAGCCCCAGCATTTT.

This clonotype was observed many times. The chain recombines TRBV6-1 with TRBJ1-1, with D hard to call. Germline CDR1 is MNHNS and CDR2 is SASEGT. The CDR3 spans 16 residues. Trimming cost V 7 bases and J 0 bases, with 18 bases left between them. CDR3 loop: CASKKPGSPMNTEAFF. The DNA of the CDR3 is TGTGCCAGCAAGAAACCCGGGTCGCCTATGAACACTGAAGCTTTCTTT.

This clonotype was counted ten times or more. The chain combines TRBV20-1 with TRBJ1-6; perhaps TRBD1 as D (6 bases). The CDR3 extends over 18 amino acids. V was pared by 0 bases and J by 4 bases, with 19 bases between. The germline V gene has CDR1 DFQATT and CDR2 SNEGSKA (reference sequence). This CDR3 reads CSARDMRTASSYNSPLHF. DNA for the CDR3: TGCAGTGCTAGAGATATGCGGACAGCCTCATCATATAATTCACCCCTCCACTTT.